This paragraph reports one TCR beta chain. Its matching antigen is unknown. The data were obtained in a study of CXCR3-negative and CXCR3-positive naive CD8 T cells. The authors made the TRB cDNA libraries by 5' RACE using UMI labels. TCRdb re-called the 5' RACE reads and shows each CDR3 protein once, DNA omitted. The listing contains tens of thousands of distinct CDR3 sequences. Findings and caveats of the study: Similar TRBV-TRBJ gene usage was seen in naive CXCR3-negative and CXCR3-positive cells, but not in memory cells. Naive cells with CXCR3 showed TRB CDR3s that were more hydrophobic than those in CXCR3-negative naive cells.

The CDR3 loop spans 15 amino acids. CDR1 and CDR2 (germline): SGHVS, FNYEAQ. Sample: naive CXCR3+ CD8+ T cells from blood. Subset reported: CD45RO-CCR7+CD27+CD95- naive CD8+ T cells expressing CXCR3 (TNR3+). The chain carries TRBV7-6 and TRBJ2-5; TCRdb proposes TRBD1, but this gene call is untestable without DNA. The receptor was isolated from a human donor in good health. Some clones in this sample may be carry-over from other donors' samples. This chain's CDR3 is CASSQVTTPRETQYF.